These 30 T cell receptor beta chains were sequenced from one sample in a study of spatial heterogeneity in lung cancer. Time point: sample taken at primary tumor resection. From tumor, nontumor lung or frozen PBMC, whole RNA was taken unsorted for sequencing. TCRdb redid the calling of the 5' RACE reads with MiXCR, one entry per CDR3 protein. Of some 25,000 distinct CDR3 sequences in the sample, about 13% were seen once. The sequenced sample was PBMCs, obtained at surgery. All receptors come from a female donor with early-stage non-small cell lung cancer.

This clonotype was seen ten or more times. This chain connects TRBV7-3 to TRBJ2-1; no definite D call. This CDR3 has 13 amino acids. The V gene lost 3 bases and the J gene lost 6 bases, with 9 bases spanning the gap. CDR1 and CDR2 from the germline V gene are SGHTA and FQGTGA. In nucleotides, the CDR3 is TGTGCCAGCAGCTTCGATCCGATCAATGAGCAGTTCTTC. Translation: CASSFDPINEQFF. The complete variable domain, with remaining parts taken from reference TRBV7-3 and TRBJ2-1, reads GAGVSQTPSNKVTEKGKYVELRCDPISGHTALYWYRQSLGQGPEFLIYFQGTGAADDSGLPNDRFFAVRPEGSVSTLKIQRTERGDSAVYLCASSFDPINEQFFGPGTRLTVL.

This chain links TRBV14 with TRBJ1-1; D is unclear. Germline CDR1 SGHDN, CDR2 FVKESK. Trimming left V 0 bases short and J 4 bases short, with 9 bases between. CDR3 length: 14 amino acids. CDR3 protein: CASSQELGVTEAFF. Here the CDR3 DNA reads TGTGCCAGCAGCCAAGAACTTGGGGTCACTGAAGCTTTCTTT.

The table lists this clonotype with many counts. The V gene is TRBV28, the J gene TRBJ2-7; TRBD1 agrees at 9 bases. The CDR3 length is 14 residues. Germline lookup yields CDR1 MDHEN and CDR2 SYDVKM. J gave up 1 base and V 2 bases, and 0 bases lay outside the gene matches. The CDR3 bases are TGTGCCAGCAGTTTAGGGACAGGGTCCTACGAGCAGTACGTC. It is translated as CASSLGTGSYEQYV.

V is TRBV18 and J is TRBJ1-6; 8 nucleotides line up with TRBD1. CDR1 KGHSH and CDR2 LQKENI come from the germline V gene. The CDR3 has 16 residues. J was trimmed by 10 bases and V by 3 bases; bases with no gene match: 11. The CDR3 DNA reads as TGTGCCAGCTCACCCCAGGACAGGGAAGCAGTATCACCCCTCCACTTT. Its translation is CASSPQDREAVSPLHF.

By sample share, this clonotype is medium-sized (0.01 to 0.1%). The J gene is TRBJ1-1, the V gene TRBV29-1, with D possibly TRBD1 on 6 matching bases. V lost 7 bases and J 8 bases, leaving 14 bases between the germline ends. Germline lookup yields CDR1 SQVTM and CDR2 ANQGSEA. The CDR3 contains 11 residues. The CDR3 DNA is TGCAGCGCTGCGAGGGGGGGAGAAGCTTTCTTT. This sequence encodes CSAARGGEAFF.

At least ten counts were recorded for this clonotype. This sequence joins TRBV10-3 and TRBJ1-2; 11 bases are shared with TRBD1. V lost 4 bases to trimming and J lost 2 bases; unmatched junction nucleotides: 9. Germline loops: CDR1 ENHRY, CDR2 SYGVKD. The CDR3 totals 17 residues. In DNA, the CDR3 is TGTGCCATCAGTGGACGGACAGGGGGCCCATCGAACTATGGCTACACCTTC. Residues: CAISGRTGGPSNYGYTF.

This clonotype was seen many times. This rearrangement joins TRBV27 to TRBJ1-6; D not certain. Per the germline V gene, CDR1 is MNHEY and CDR2 is SMNVEV (reference sequence). Trimming took off 2 bases at V and 10 bases at J, with 15 bases between the two ends. The CDR3 extends over 15 amino acids. The CDR3, as DNA: TGTGCCAGCAGTTTAGGGTCGACATCGGGGTCACCCCTCCACTTT. Protein: CASSLGSTSGSPLHF.

This clonotype was picked up many times. V gene TRBV5-6 combines with J gene TRBJ2-2; unclear D gene. The CDR3 loop spans 13 amino acids. The V gene's germline CDR1 is SGHDT and CDR2 YYEEEE. Trimming cost V 1 base and J 1 base, with 2 bases left between them. The CDR3 sequence: CASSLWNTGELFF. CDR3 sequence (DNA): TGTGCCAGCAGCTTGTGGAACACCGGGGAGCTGTTTTTT.

This clonotype has at least ten counts. The gene calls are TRBV5-4 and TRBJ2-2, with D hard to call. Trimming shortened V by 1 base and J by 4 bases, and 5 bases separated the two germline ends. The CDR3 extends over 13 amino acids. The germline V gene encodes CDR1 SGHNT and CDR2 YYREEE (reference sequence). As DNA, the CDR3 is TGTGCCAGCAGCTTGCAGCGCACCGGGGAGCTGTTTTTT. This sequence encodes CASSLQRTGELFF.

This clonotype has a count of ten or more. V is TRBV4-3 and J is TRBJ1-2; 11 nucleotides line up with TRBD1. The CDR3 covers 14 residues. Germline V gives CDR1 LGHNA, CDR2 YSLEER. V trimming: 3 bases; J trimming: 5 bases; junction bases outside the gene matches: 2. The CDR3 DNA follows: TGCGCCAGCAGCCAGGGGACAGGGGGGTATGGCTACACCTTC. It yields the protein CASSQGTGGYGYTF.

This clonotype was seen at least ten times. The chain couples TRBV4-2 to TRBJ2-6; no definite D call. Trimming took off 0 bases at V and 2 bases at J, with 11 bases between the two ends. The CDR3 has 17 amino acids. Per germline, CDR1 LGHNA and CDR2 YNFKEQ. Here the CDR3 reads CASSQDGSVAGANVLTF. The CDR3 nucleotides read TGTGCCAGCAGCCAAGATGGGTCGGTCGCTGGGGCCAACGTCCTGACTTTC.

This clonotype was seen many times. The chain links TRBV6-6 to TRBJ1-1; D gene ambiguous. Germline V gene data show CDR1 as MNHNY and CDR2 as SVGAGI (reference sequence). This CDR3 contains 14 residues. V lost 5 bases, J lost 1 base, and 11 bases lay in between. CDR3 amino acids: CASSKPTENTEAFF. The CDR3 DNA is TGTGCCAGCAGTAAACCCACGGAGAACACTGAAGCTTTCTTT.

This clonotype was counted a few times. This chain links TRBV12-3 or TRBV12-4 with TRBJ2-3, with D unresolved. This CDR3 spans 14 amino acids. V was cut by 6 bases and J by 8 bases, with 18 bases left in between. In nucleotides, the CDR3 is TGTGCCAGCAGCCCCCAACCGATCCGGGCTACGCAGTATTTT. This codes for CASSPQPIRATQYF.

This clonotype has a count of ten or more. The chain is built from TRBV28 and TRBJ1-2; weak D call: TRBD1 (5 bases). CDR1 MDHEN and CDR2 SYDVKM come from the germline V gene. This CDR3 region has 12 residues. V gave up 3 bases and J gave up 8 bases, with 10 bases separating them. Here the CDR3 DNA reads TGTGCCAGCAGTTTCGCAGGGATGGGCTACACCTTC. Protein sequence: CASSFAGMGYTF.

The gene calls are TRBV19 and TRBJ2-1; TRBD2 aligns across 13 bases. Germline V lookup: CDR1 LNHDA, CDR2 SQIVND (reference sequence). There are 14 residues in the CDR3. V shed 6 bases and J 8 bases; nucleotides not matched to a gene: 4. DNA for the CDR3: TGTGCCAGTAGCTGGACTAGCGGGAGCGATGAGCAGTTCTTC. It specifies CASSWTSGSDEQFF.

Ten or more counts support this clonotype. The chain has TRBV11-2 and TRBJ2-5; 7 positions match TRBD2. The CDR3 sequence is 15 residues long. The V segment lost 2 bases and the J segment 1 base; nucleotides outside the gene matches: 4. Looked up from germline, CDR1 is SGHAT and CDR2 is FQNNGV. The CDR3 sequence: CASSLPAGPQETQYF. CDR3 coding DNA: TGTGCCAGCAGCTTACCAGCGGGGCCCCAAGAGACCCAGTACTTC.

This clonotype came up once. The chain links TRBV6-4 to TRBJ2-2; D gene unclear. Trimming took off 3 bases at V and 3 bases at J, with 5 bases between the two ends. CDR1 MRHNA and CDR2 SNTAGT come from the germline V gene. The CDR3 runs to 13 residues. CDR3: CASSEADTGELFF. CDR3 sequence (DNA): TGTGCCAGCAGTGAAGCAGACACCGGGGAGCTGTTTTTT.

This clonotype has a count of ten or more. The V and J genes are TRBV19 and TRBJ2-3; D is perhaps TRBD1 (5 bases). With 4 bases removed from V and 4 bases from J, the gap between germline ends came to 12 bases. Germline CDR1 and CDR2: LNHDA and SQIVND (reference sequence). The CDR3 runs 14 residues. The CDR3 nucleotides read TGTGCCAGTAGTAAACTGACAGTCGCAGATACGCAGTATTTT. Amino acid sequence: CASSKLTVADTQYF.

The rearrangement joins TRBV6-2 or TRBV6-3 to TRBJ1-2; D possibly corresponds to TRBD1 (5 bases). CDR1 and CDR2 (germline): MNHEY, SVGEGT. This CDR3 is built from 15 residues. Trimming stripped 2 bases from V and 0 bases from J, with 10 bases between. CDR3 protein: CASSYPTVANYGYTF. DNA of the CDR3: TGTGCCAGCAGTTACCCGACAGTTGCTAACTATGGCTACACCTTC.

In its sample, this clonotype was seen many times. The rearrangement uses TRBV7-2 and TRBJ2-7; 9 bases are a match to TRBD1. Germline trimming cut 2 bases from V and 2 bases from J; bases unmatched to any gene: 10. The CDR3 contains 17 residues. Germline CDR1 and CDR2: SGHTA and FQGNSA. The CDR3, as DNA: TGTGCCAGCAGCTTAAAACCGGGACAGGGAGTGCCCTACGAGCAGTACGTC. Translating gives CASSLKPGQGVPYEQYV.

This clonotype was seen repeatedly, ten times or more. This chain uses TRBV20-1 with TRBJ1-1; 12 nucleotides align to TRBD1. Germline loops: CDR1 DFQATT, CDR2 SNEGSKA (reference sequence). The J segment lost 4 bases and the V segment lost 0 bases, leaving 9 bases of the junction unmatched. This CDR3 region has 17 residues. The CDR3, as DNA: TGCAGTGCTAGAGAGTACCCGGGACAGGGGGCTGGCACTGAAGCTTTCTTT. The encoded protein is CSAREYPGQGAGTEAFF.

CDR3 in DNA: TGCAGTGCTAGAGTGGCCGCGACGGGCGAGCAGTACGTC. Protein: CSARVAATGEQYV. The chain joins TRBV20-1 to TRBJ2-7; D uncertain. From germline, CDR1 is DFQATT and CDR2 SNEGSKA (reference sequence). This CDR3 has 13 amino acids. The V end lost 1 base, the J end lost 6 bases, and 13 bases lay between the germline ends.

At least ten counts were recorded for this clonotype. This chain uses TRBV4-3 with TRBJ2-1; D remains unclear. V lost 5 bases and J 4 bases, leaving 6 bases between the germline ends. Germline V gives CDR1 LGHNA, CDR2 YSLEER. This CDR3 comprises 12 residues. CDR3 region: CASSSLYNEQFF. The CDR3 DNA follows: TGCGCCAGCAGCTCTCTTTACAATGAGCAGTTCTTC.

Remarks on this clonotype: A much larger clonotype is one base distant, so this may be a read error. The V gene is TRBV4-3, the J gene TRBJ2-3; 10 nucleotides align to TRBD2. This CDR3 comprises 15 residues. CDR1 and CDR2 from the germline V gene are LGHNA and YSLEER. CDR3 protein: CAGSSKAGGIDTQYF. The CDR3 nucleotides read TGCGCCGGCAGCTCGAAAGCGGGAGGGATAGATACGCAGTATTTT.

This clonotype has just a few counts. The chain recombines TRBV29-1 with TRBJ1-2; 10 nucleotides agree with TRBD1. This CDR3 is 13 amino acids long. CDR1 and CDR2 from the germline V gene are SQVTM and ANQGSEA. Trimming removed 7 bases from V and 4 bases from J; junction bases left unmatched: 6. Written as DNA, the CDR3 is TGCAGCGCCGAAAGGACAGGGGGCTATGGCTACACCTTC. This codes for CSAERTGGYGYTF.

This clonotype was recorded many times. J is TRBJ1-3 and V is TRBV18; D is possibly TRBD1 (6 bases). V lost 3 bases to trimming and J lost 0 bases, with 9 bases between them. The CDR3 is made up of 15 amino acids. Germline V gene sequence: CDR1 KGHSH, CDR2 LQKENI. CDR3 coding DNA: TGTGCCAGCTCACCGCAGGGGTTCTCTGGAAACACCATATATTTT. It codes for CASSPQGFSGNTIYF.

This clonotype was counted only a few times. The V call is TRBV20-1, the J call TRBJ2-3; 9 nucleotides align to TRBD2. The CDR3 covers 15 residues. Germline-derived CDR1 and CDR2 are DFQATT and SNEGSKA (reference sequence). Unmatched junction bases numbered 8, after V lost 4 bases and J lost 3 bases. The CDR3 protein is CSATPASGITDTQYF. The CDR3 DNA is TGCAGTGCTACCCCCGCTAGCGGGATAACAGATACGCAGTATTTT.

This clonotype was detected a few times. V gene TRBV12-3 or TRBV12-4 combines with J gene TRBJ2-7, with 7 bases lining up with TRBD1. Trimming at V came to 4 bases and at J to 4 bases, leaving 7 bases not matched to a gene. This CDR3 has 14 residues. Here the CDR3 DNA reads TGTGCCAGCAGTTGGGCAGGGGGTATGTACGAGCAGTACTTC. Amino acid sequence: CASSWAGGMYEQYF.

In this sample, this clonotype turned up once. V is TRBV10-3 and J is TRBJ2-1, with D tentatively TRBD2 (5 bases). Germline values: CDR1 ENHRY, CDR2 SYGVKD. This CDR3 comprises 13 residues. The V gene lost 6 bases and the J gene lost 9 bases, with 15 bases spanning the gap. The CDR3 region is CAISMDGGSEQFF. The DNA for the CDR3 is TGTGCCATCAGCATGGACGGAGGCAGTGAGCAGTTCTTC.

Ten or more counts support this clonotype. This chain uses TRBV18 with TRBJ2-7; the D is unclear. This CDR3 has 13 residues. The germline gives CDR1 KGHSH, CDR2 LQKENI. V dropped 6 bases and J dropped 7 bases, with 16 bases sitting between them. The CDR3 region has the DNA TGTGCCAGCTCGGCCCTCGAGAGGAGTGAGCAGTACTTC. Translated, it gives CASSALERSEQYF.